This is a list of T cell receptor beta chains from one sample in a study of CD8 T cells in ankylosing spondylitis. TCRdb redid the calling of the 5' RACE reads with MiXCR, one entry per CDR3 protein. In the table there are 800,000 to 900,000 distinct CDR3 sequences, approximately 12% of which are singletons. The sequenced sample consisted of blood, either unsorted or a sorted T cell fraction (not recorded which). These receptors all stem from a male donor with ankylosing spondylitis. Each CDR3 is given with its conserved first and last residue. The D gene is left open where the match is weak. Not all rows give a size; the values are once, few, many and, for expanded clones, a class.

many	TRBJ2-1	TRBV6-1	-	TGTGCCAGCAGCGAGGAACCGTTAAGGGCGGACAATGAGCAGTTCTTC	CASSEEPLRADNEQFF
-	TRBJ1-2	TRBV6-5	TRBD1	TGTGCCAGCAGTTCCAGACAGGGGTCTGGCTACACCTTC	CASSSRQGSGYTF
few	TRBJ2-5	TRBV3-1	TRBD1	TGTGCCAGCAGCCCGAATCGGGACAGGGGAAAGACCCAGTACTTC	CASSPNRDRGKTQYF
few	TRBJ2-7	TRBV7-3	TRBD2	TGTGCCAGCAGCCTCCGCGGGGGGGCCTCGTACGAGCAGTACTTC	CASSLRGGASYEQYF
few	TRBJ2-1	TRBV30	TRBD2	TGTGCCTGGAGTGGGGGGACTAGCGCTCCCTACAATGAGCAGTTCTTC	CAWSGGTSAPYNEQFF
-	TRBJ1-2	TRBV20-1	-	TGCAGTGCTTCTCAGGGCACGCTTAACTATGGCTACACCTTC	CSASQGTLNYGYTF
-	TRBJ2-3	TRBV4-3	-	TGCGCCAGCAGCCACCGTGCTGGGACAGATACGCAGTATTTT	CASSHRAGTDTQYF
few	TRBJ2-1	TRBV20-1	-	TGCAGTGCTAAGGTCCTAGGTCCCCACAATGAGCAGTTCTTC	CSAKVLGPHNEQFF
many	TRBJ2-7	TRBV24-1	TRBD1	TGTGCCACCAGTGATGCCGGGGACAGCTCCTACGAGCAGTACTTC	CATSDAGDSSYEQYF
many	TRBJ1-1	TRBV29-1	-	TGCAGCGTTAGCTCTTGGGCTGAAGCTTTCTTT	CSVSSWAEAFF
-	TRBJ2-1	TRBV20-1	TRBD2	TGCAGTGCTCGGAGCGGGACTCCCTACAATGAGCAGTTCTTC	CSARSGTPYNEQFF
many	TRBJ1-3	TRBV20-1	-	TGCAGTGCTAGCCTGGATCCGGGAAACACCATATATTTT	CSASLDPGNTIYF
few	TRBJ1-4	TRBV5-1	-	TGCGCCAGCAGCTTGATCCAGGGTGATGAAAAACTGTTTTTT	CASSLIQGDEKLFF
many	TRBJ1-4	TRBV20-1	-	TGCAGTGCCATAGGGGCGACTAATGAAAAACTGTTTTTT	CSAIGATNEKLFF
few	TRBJ2-7	TRBV5-6	-	TGTGCCAGCAGCCGAAAAGGGCGCCAAACCTACGAGCAGTACTTC	CASSRKGRQTYEQYF
many	TRBJ1-1	TRBV5-1	-	TGCGCCAGCAGCTTTCAGGGTGCCAGGCCTGAAGCTTTCTTT	CASSFQGARPEAFF
few	TRBJ1-1	TRBV2	-	TGTGCCATCGGGACGGCGAACACTGAAGCTTTCTTT	CAIGTANTEAFF
-	TRBJ2-1	TRBV29-1	TRBD1	TGCAGCGTTGGCAGACAGGGGGACGGCTACAATGAGCAGTTCTTC	CSVGRQGDGYNEQFF
many	TRBJ2-1	TRBV7-6	TRBD2	TGTGCCAGCAGCTTAGCCAGCGGGAGGGCTTCTTCCTACAATGAGCAGTTCTTC	CASSLASGRASSYNEQFF
many	TRBJ2-2	TRBV4-2	TRBD1	TGTGCCAGCAGCCGGTGGCCGATCCGGGACAGGGAATCAAGAGTGAGCACCGGGGAGCTGTTTTTT	CASSRWPIRDRESRVSTGELFF
-	TRBJ1-1	TRBV7-3	TRBD1	TGTGCCAGCAGCAGAACAGGGGGCAGGTCTGAAGCTTTCTTT	CASSRTGGRSEAFF
many	TRBJ2-5	TRBV29-1	TRBD1	TGCAGCGTTGAAGGGACAGGGAGAGAGACCCAGTACTTC	CSVEGTGRETQYF
few	TRBJ1-6	TRBV5-1	TRBD1	TGCGCCAGCAGCCTATCGACAGGGGACGGGTCACCCCTCCACTTT	CASSLSTGDGSPLHF
many	TRBJ2-2	TRBV7-2	-	TGTGCCAGCAGCTTACGAACCGGGGAGCTGTTTTTT	CASSLRTGELFF
-	TRBJ2-1	TRBV7-3	TRBD1	TGTGCCAGCAGCTCCCTGGGGACAGGGTACGGGTTGGGCTCCTACAATGAGCAGTTCTTC	CASSSLGTGYGLGSYNEQFF
few	TRBJ2-4	TRBV6-1	TRBD1	TGTGCCGGCAGACAGGGGCTAGCCAAAAACATTCAGTACTTC	CAGRQGLAKNIQYF
few	TRBJ2-1	TRBV5-6	TRBD2	TGTGCCAGCAGCCCAACGGGAGGAGGGAGAGTAGTATATGAGCAGTTCTTC	CASSPTGGGRVVYEQFF
-	TRBJ2-1	TRBV15	-	TGTGCCACCAGCAGAGTTGTGGCCTCCTACAATGAGCAGTTCTTC	CATSRVVASYNEQFF
few	TRBJ2-1	TRBV6-1	-	TGTGCCAGCAACCTTAAGCTGGGGGGCGGTGAGCAGTTCTTC	CASNLKLGGGEQFF
-	TRBJ2-1	TRBV7-9	-	TGTGCCAGCGGGATCTTTACTAACCTACGATACTACAATGACCGGTTCTTC	CASGIFTNLRYYNDRFF
few	TRBJ2-7	TRBV25-1	TRBD1	TGTGCCAGCAGTGAAACGCAGGGGGCGGGGGAGCAGTACTTC	CASSETQGAGEQYF
few	TRBJ2-7	TRBV4-2	TRBD2	TGTGCCAGCAGCCAAGTAGTAGCGGGGGGGAACTCCTACGAGCAGTACTTC	CASSQVVAGGNSYEQYF
few	TRBJ2-3	TRBV2	TRBD1	TGTGCCAGCAGCCGGGACAGGGGCTGGGGGACAGATACGCAGTATTTT	CASSRDRGWGTDTQYF
-	TRBJ2-3	TRBV29-1	TRBD2	TGCAGCGTTGGGGTTGGGGGAGGGGATACGCAGTATTTT	CSVGVGGGDTQYF
-	TRBJ2-7	TRBV7-3	TRBD2	TGTGCCAGCAGCAAGACGGGACTAGCGGGATCCTACGAGCAGTACTTC	CASSKTGLAGSYEQYF
many	TRBJ2-1	TRBV5-5	-	TGTGCCAGCAGCCTCCATTTGAGCTCCTACAATGAGCAGTTCTTC	CASSLHLSSYNEQFF
many	TRBJ2-1	TRBV29-1	TRBD2	TGCAGCGTTGCGGGAGGGCCAGTCAATGAGCAGTTCTTC	CSVAGGPVNEQFF
-	TRBJ2-5	TRBV11-2	-	TGTGCCAGCAGCTTAGATAGGGTCAGGAGAATTGAGACCCAGTACTTC	CASSLDRVRRIETQYF
-	TRBJ1-2	TRBV6-1	-	TGTGCCAGCAGTGTCAGGGTTACTAACTATGGCTACACCTTC	CASSVRVTNYGYTF
few	TRBJ2-7	TRBV5-6	-	TGTGCCAGCAGCCTGAGGGGAGGCGAGGAGTACTTC	CASSLRGGEEYF
few	TRBJ2-7	TRBV3-1	-	TGTGCCACCCGAGGGACATACTCCTACGAGCAGTACTTC	CATRGTYSYEQYF
few	TRBJ2-6	TRBV7-2	-	TGTGCCAGCAGGGGTGGGGGTTCTGGGGCCAACGTCCTGACTTTC	CASRGGGSGANVLTF
-	TRBJ2-7	TRBV18	-	TGTGCCAGCTCACCCCAGATCTTAGGAGGGTCCCACGAGCAGTACTTC	CASSPQILGGSHEQYF
few	TRBJ1-1	TRBV6-1	-	TGTGCCAGCAGTGCGAATACGGGACACTTGAACACTGAAGCTTTCTTT	CASSANTGHLNTEAFF
-	TRBJ2-2	TRBV10-3	-	TGTGCCATCAGTGAGGCCCTCACGTCATCCACCGGGGAGCTGTTTTTT	CAISEALTSSTGELFF
many	TRBJ1-2	TRBV10-3	-	TGTGCCATCAGTGGGCAGGTTGAGTATGGCTACACCTTC	CAISGQVEYGYTF
-	TRBJ2-5	TRBV7-2	TRBD1	TGTGCCATCCGACAGGGTTGGGAGACCCAGTACTTC	CAIRQGWETQYF
many	TRBJ1-5	TRBV6-1	TRBD1	TGTGCCAGCAGTCGACGACAGGGGAAGGACCAGCCCCAGCATTTT	CASSRRQGKDQPQHF
few	TRBJ2-4	TRBV9	-	TGTGCCAGCAGCGTCTCGGGGGTAGCCAAAAACATTCAGTACTTC	CASSVSGVAKNIQYF
once	TRBJ1-5	TRBV20-1	TRBD1	TGCAGTGCTGACCGACAGGGGACAAAACCCCAGCATTTT	CSADRQGTKPQHF
-	TRBJ2-1	TRBV20-1	-	TGCAGTGCTAGAGATTCGAGGGGCGGGTTTTACAATGAGCAGTTCTTC	CSARDSRGGFYNEQFF